A selection of T cell receptor beta chains follows, all from one sample in a study of cytomegalovirus exposure and HLA in healthy donors. TCRdb keeps only in-frame clones here, not all; method: immunoSEQ multiplex PCR. The sample has some 160,000 clones; under 85% are singletons. The material sequenced was PBMCs. The source of these receptors is a woman aged 25 to 45 in good health and CMV-seronegative. Both conserved end residues are part of each CDR3. D genes are given only for firm matches. Clone size is given for some rows only: seen once, a few or many times, or a class if the clone is expanded.

J	V	size	D	DNA	CDR3
TRBJ2-7	TRBV29-1	.	TRBD1	TGCAGCGTCGCGCTGATCTTTGGGACAGGCTCCTCCTACGAGCAGTACTTC	CSVALIFGTGSSYEQYF
TRBJ1-1	TRBV4-1	.	TRBD1	TGCGCCAGCAGCCAACGAACCGGGACAGGAAGCTTCACTGAAGCTTTCTTT	CASSQRTGTGSFTEAFF
TRBJ1-5	TRBV6-1	.	.	TGTGCCAGCAACCGGGATGTACTCCGGCCCCAGCATTTT	CASNRDVLRPQHF
TRBJ1-2	TRBV30	.	.	TGTGCCTGGAGAAATCCACAGAGCTGCACCTTC	CAWRNPQSCTF
TRBJ1-1	TRBV19	.	.	TGTGCCAGTAGACCTCGGGGGGCGCCGAACACTGAAGCTTTCTTT	CASRPRGAPNTEAFF
TRBJ2-1	TRBV5-1	.	TRBD1	TGCGCCAGCAGCTTTGAGACAGGGGGCGACAATGAGCAGTTCTTC	CASSFETGGDNEQFF
TRBJ2-7	TRBV18	.	TRBD1	TGTGCCAGCTCACTGACAGGGCTCCACGAGCAGTACTTC	CASSLTGLHEQYF
TRBJ1-1	TRBV7-6	.	.	TGTGCCAGCAGCTTAGCTTCGTTCCTCCTATCTAACACTGAAGCTTTCTTT	CASSLASFLLSNTEAFF
TRBJ1-2	TRBV5-1	.	.	TGCGCCAGCAGTCATTACGGGAGGGGGGCCCAGGACTATGGCTACACCTTC	CASSHYGRGAQDYGYTF
TRBJ2-2	TRBV30	few	TRBD1	TGTGCCTGGAGTGTGGGGACAGAGACCGGGGAGCTGTTTTTT	CAWSVGTETGELFF
TRBJ2-7	TRBV9	few	TRBD2	TGTGCCAGCAGCGTAGATTTGCGGGGGGGCTACGAGCAGTACTTC	CASSVDLRGGYEQYF
TRBJ2-7	TRBV19	.	.	TGTGCCAGTAGTATTTCCCAGGGTCTCTACGAGCAGTACTTC	CASSISQGLYEQYF
TRBJ1-2	TRBV29-1	.	TRBD1	TGCAGCGTTGTTTGGGGGACAGCCTATGGCTACACCTTC	CSVVWGTAYGYTF
TRBJ2-1	TRBV12-5	.	TRBD2	TGTGCTAGTGGATACCTTAGCGGGGATGGGATTGGGAATGAGCAGTTCTTC	CASGYLSGDGIGNEQFF
TRBJ1-5	TRBV6-1	once	TRBD1	TGTGCCAGCAGGGGGACAGGGAAGTATCAGCCCCAGCATTTT	CASRGTGKYQPQHF
TRBJ1-2	TRBV5-4	.	TRBD1	TGTGCCAGCAGCTTGGAACAGGGGAATCGCTACACCTTC	CASSLEQGNRYTF